This T cell receptor (beta chain) was identified during a study of blood T cell repertoires in COVID-19. Study in general: PBMCs, B-cell-depleted T cells, or T cells were the source of the cDNA or gDNA that made up the material.

Individuals drawn from 24 US areas were about 18 to 95 years old. The germline V and J ends were trimmed by 1 base and 3 bases, with 9 bases remaining between them. There are 14 residues in the CDR3. CDR1 is SGHAT and CDR2 is FQNNGV in the germline V gene. Authors' methods: Amplification from reference gene primers served as the basis for estimated nucleated cell counts. The repertoire was sequenced with immunoSEQ multiplex PCR; TCRdb's copy has only in-frame clones and lacks some. Clonal size and the V and J genes are those of that table, whereas D and trimming came from the DNA. The repertoire has over 200,000 clones, about 90% of them found once; the top ten carry 3% to 4%.

The receptor's source is a woman aged 25-40 years who had been exposed to COVID-19. This chain connects TRBV11-2 to TRBJ2-5; no reliable D call. The source material was PBMCs or T cells enriched from blood (not recorded which). The CDR3 DNA reads TGTGCCAGCAGCTTAGGGTATACTAAAGAGACCCAGTACTTC. Amino acid sequence: CASSLGYTKETQYF.